This T cell receptor (beta chain) was found in a study of blood T cells in healthy people across ages. The study's findings and limits: No one knew whether donors had CMV, which possibly confounded expanded clonotype changes.

Next came a second PCR, run for about 6 to 12 cycles, which used a sample-barcoded 5' primer along with a J-beta primer mix. TCRdb reanalysed the 5' RACE reads using MiXCR and keeps one entry per CDR3 protein. The sample carries roughly 800,000 distinct CDR3 sequences, 55% to 75% recorded once. Points on this clonotype: The antigen is unknown.

This CDR3 comprises 15 residues. Per germline, CDR1 SGHAT and CDR2 FQDESV (reference sequence). The junction had 12 bases not matched to a gene; V was cut back by 4 bases and J by 7 bases. The sequence derives from a man aged 25-45 years in good health. The source material was blood. This chain links TRBV11-1 with TRBJ2-7; 8 bases match TRBD2. The CDR3 DNA is TGTGCCAGCAGCTCTACTAGCGGCACCTACAATGAGCAGTACTTC. Translated: CASSSTSGTYNEQYF.